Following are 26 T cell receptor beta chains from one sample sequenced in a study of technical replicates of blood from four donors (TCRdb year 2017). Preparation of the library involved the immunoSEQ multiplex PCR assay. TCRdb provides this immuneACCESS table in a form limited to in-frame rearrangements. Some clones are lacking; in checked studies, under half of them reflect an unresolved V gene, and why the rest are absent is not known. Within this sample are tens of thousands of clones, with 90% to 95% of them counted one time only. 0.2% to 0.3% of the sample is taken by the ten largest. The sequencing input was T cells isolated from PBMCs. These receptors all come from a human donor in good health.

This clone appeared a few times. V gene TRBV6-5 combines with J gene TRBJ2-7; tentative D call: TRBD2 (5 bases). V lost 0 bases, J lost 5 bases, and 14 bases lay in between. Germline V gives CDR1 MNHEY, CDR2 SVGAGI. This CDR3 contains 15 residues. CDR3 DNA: TGTGCCAGCAGTTACTCGCGAAGGGCCGGGGACGAGCAGTACTTC. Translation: CASSYSRRAGDEQYF.

CDR3 in DNA: TGTGCCAGCAGCTGGACCGGGACAGTCTCGAATGAGCAGTTCTTC. Its translation: CASSWTGTVSNEQFF. This chain joins TRBV6-6 and TRBJ2-1, with 7 bases fitting TRBD1. V dropped 6 bases and J dropped 7; count of bases not matched to a gene: 12. This CDR3 region has 15 residues. Germline V lookup: CDR1 MNHNY, CDR2 SVGAGI (reference sequence).

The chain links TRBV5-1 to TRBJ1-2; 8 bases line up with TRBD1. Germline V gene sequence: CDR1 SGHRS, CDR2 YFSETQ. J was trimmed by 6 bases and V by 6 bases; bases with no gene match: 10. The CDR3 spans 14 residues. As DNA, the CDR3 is TGCGCCAGCACCTACGACAGGGGTAATGATGGCTACACCTTC. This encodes CASTYDRGNDGYTF. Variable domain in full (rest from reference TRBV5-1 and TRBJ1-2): KAGVTQTPRYLIKTRGQQVTLSCSPISGHRSVSWYQQTPGQGLQFLFEYFSETQRNKGNFPGRFSGRQFSNSRSEMNVSTLELGDSALYLCASTYDRGNDGYTFGSGTRLTVV.

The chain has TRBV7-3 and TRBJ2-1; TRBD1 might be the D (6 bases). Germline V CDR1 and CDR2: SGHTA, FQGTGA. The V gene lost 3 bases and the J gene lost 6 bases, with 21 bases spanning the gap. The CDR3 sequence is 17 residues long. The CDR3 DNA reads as TGTGCCAGCAGCTTTTACGCCTACAGGGAGTACGGCAATGAGCAGTTCTTC. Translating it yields CASSFYAYREYGNEQFF.

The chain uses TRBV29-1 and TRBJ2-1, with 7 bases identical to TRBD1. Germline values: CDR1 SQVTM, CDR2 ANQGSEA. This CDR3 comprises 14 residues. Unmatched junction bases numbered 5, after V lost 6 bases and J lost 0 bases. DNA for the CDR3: TGCAGCGTAGAGAGACAGGGCTCCTACAATGAGCAGTTCTTC. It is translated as CSVERQGSYNEQFF.

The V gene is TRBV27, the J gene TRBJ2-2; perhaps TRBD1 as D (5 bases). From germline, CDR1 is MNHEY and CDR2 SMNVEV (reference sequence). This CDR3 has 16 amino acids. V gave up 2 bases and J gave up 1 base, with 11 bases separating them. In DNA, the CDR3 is TGTGCCAGCAGTTTACTCGACAGAGTGAACACCGGGGAGCTGTTTTTT. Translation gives CASSLLDRVNTGELFF.

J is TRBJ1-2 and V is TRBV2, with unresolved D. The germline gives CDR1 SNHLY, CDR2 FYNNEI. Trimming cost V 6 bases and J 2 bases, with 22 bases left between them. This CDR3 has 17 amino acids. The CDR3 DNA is TGTGCCAGCAGCGAACGAGAGTCAGGCGCCACGAACTATGGCTACACCTTC. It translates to CASSERESGATNYGYTF.

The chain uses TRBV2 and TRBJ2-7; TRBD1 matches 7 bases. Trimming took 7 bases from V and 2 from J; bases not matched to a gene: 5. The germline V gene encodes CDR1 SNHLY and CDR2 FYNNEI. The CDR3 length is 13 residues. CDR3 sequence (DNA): TGTGCCAGCAAAGGGACAGATACCTACGAGCAGTACTTC. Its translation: CASKGTDTYEQYF.

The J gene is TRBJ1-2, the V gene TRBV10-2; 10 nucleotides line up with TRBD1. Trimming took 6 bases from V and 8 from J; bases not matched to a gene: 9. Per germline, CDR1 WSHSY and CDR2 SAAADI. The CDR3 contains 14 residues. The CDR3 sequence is CASRESGTGDGYTF. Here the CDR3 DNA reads TGCGCCAGCAGAGAATCCGGGACAGGGGACGGCTACACCTTC.

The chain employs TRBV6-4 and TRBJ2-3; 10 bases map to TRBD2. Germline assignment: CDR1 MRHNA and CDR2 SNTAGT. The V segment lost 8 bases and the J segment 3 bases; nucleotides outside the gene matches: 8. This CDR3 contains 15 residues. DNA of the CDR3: TGTGCCAGCCGCCTAGCGGGAGCAAGAACAGATACGCAGTATTTT. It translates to CASRLAGARTDTQYF.

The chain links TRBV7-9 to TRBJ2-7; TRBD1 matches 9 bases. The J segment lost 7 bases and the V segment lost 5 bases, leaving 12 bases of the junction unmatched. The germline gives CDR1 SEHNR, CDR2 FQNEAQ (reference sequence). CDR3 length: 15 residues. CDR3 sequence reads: CASSRTGVALREQYF. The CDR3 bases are TGTGCCAGCAGCCGGACAGGGGTCGCGCTAAGGGAGCAGTACTTC.

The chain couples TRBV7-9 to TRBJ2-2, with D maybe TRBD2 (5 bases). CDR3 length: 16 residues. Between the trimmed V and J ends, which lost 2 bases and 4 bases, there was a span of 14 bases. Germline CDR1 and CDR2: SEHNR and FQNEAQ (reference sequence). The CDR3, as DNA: TGTGCCAGCAGCTTACGGGGTCTGTCGGGCACCGGGGAGCTGTTTTTT. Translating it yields CASSLRGLSGTGELFF.

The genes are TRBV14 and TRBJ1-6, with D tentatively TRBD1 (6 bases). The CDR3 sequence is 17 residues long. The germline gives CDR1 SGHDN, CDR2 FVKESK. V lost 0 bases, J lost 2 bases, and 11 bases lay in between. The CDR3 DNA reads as TGTGCCAGCAGCCAAGATCCTTGGGGGCCCTATAATTCACCCCTCCACTTT. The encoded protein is CASSQDPWGPYNSPLHF.

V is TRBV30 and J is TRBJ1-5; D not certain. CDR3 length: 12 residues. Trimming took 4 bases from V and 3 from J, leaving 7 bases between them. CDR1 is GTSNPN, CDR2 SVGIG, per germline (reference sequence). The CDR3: CAWNQVNQPQHF. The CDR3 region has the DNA TGTGCCTGGAATCAGGTCAATCAGCCCCAGCATTTT.

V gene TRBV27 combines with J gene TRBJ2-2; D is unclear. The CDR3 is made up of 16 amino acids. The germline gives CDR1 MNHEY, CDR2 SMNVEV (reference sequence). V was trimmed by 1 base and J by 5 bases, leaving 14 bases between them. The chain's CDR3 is CASSLYADTSTGELFF. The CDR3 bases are TGTGCCAGCAGTTTATATGCTGATACCAGTACCGGGGAGCTGTTTTTT.

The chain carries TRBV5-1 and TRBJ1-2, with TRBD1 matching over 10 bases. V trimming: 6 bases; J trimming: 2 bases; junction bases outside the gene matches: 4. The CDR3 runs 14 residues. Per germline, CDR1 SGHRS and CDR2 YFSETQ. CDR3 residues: CASNPGQGNYGYTF. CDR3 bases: TGCGCCAGCAACCCGGGACAGGGGAACTATGGCTACACCTTC.

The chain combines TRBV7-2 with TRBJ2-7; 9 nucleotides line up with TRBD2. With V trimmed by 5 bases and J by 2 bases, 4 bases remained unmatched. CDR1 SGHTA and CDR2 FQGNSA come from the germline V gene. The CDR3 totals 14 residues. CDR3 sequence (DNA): TGTGCCAGCAGCGAGACTAGCGGAGCCTACGAGCAGTACTTC. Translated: CASSETSGAYEQYF.

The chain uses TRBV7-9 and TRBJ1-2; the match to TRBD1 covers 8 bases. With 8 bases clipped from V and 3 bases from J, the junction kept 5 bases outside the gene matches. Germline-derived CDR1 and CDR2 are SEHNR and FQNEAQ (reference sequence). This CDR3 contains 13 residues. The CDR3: CASRTGSYYGYTF. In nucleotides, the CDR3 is TGTGCCAGCCGGACAGGGAGTTACTATGGCTACACCTTC.

CDR3 loop: CASSLGQGIRGYTF. The CDR3 DNA is TGCGCCAGCAGCTTGGGCCAGGGGATTCGTGGCTACACCTTC. This chain connects TRBV5-1 to TRBJ1-2; D is possibly TRBD1 (6 bases). The V end was cut by 0 bases, the J end by 7 bases, with 13 bases between. The CDR3 runs to 14 residues. Germline CDR1 SGHRS, CDR2 YFSETQ.

This CDR3 is CASTVSSGELFF. DNA for the CDR3: TGTGCCAGCACAGTATCAAGCGGGGAGCTGTTTTTT. This chain links TRBV2 with TRBJ2-2; D gene uncertain. Trimming stripped 7 bases from V and 7 bases from J, with 10 bases between. The CDR3 runs to 12 residues. Germline V gene data show CDR1 as SNHLY and CDR2 as FYNNEI. The full variable domain, its missing parts supplied by reference TRBV2 and TRBJ2-2, is EPEVTQTPSHQVTQMGQEVILRCVPISNHLYFYWYRQILGQKVEFLVSFYNNEISEKSEIFDDQFSVERPDGSNFTLKIRSTKLEDSAMYFCASTVSSGELFFGEGSRLTVL.

CDR3 bases: TGTGCCAGCAGCGGACAGGGGGCGGGCGGGGAGCTGTTTTTT. Translating gives CASSGQGAGGELFF. The chain recombines TRBV27 with TRBJ2-2; 11 bases are shared with TRBD1. V gave up 6 bases and J gave up 7 bases; unmatched junction bases: 4. The CDR3 covers 14 residues. Germline V gene lookup returns CDR1 MNHEY and CDR2 SMNVEV (reference sequence).

CDR3 loop: CASSLISGPSGNEQFF. The DNA of the CDR3 is TGCGCCAGCAGCTTGATTAGCGGGCCGTCGGGGAATGAGCAGTTCTTC. The genes are TRBV5-1 and TRBJ2-1; 7 nucleotides align to TRBD2. V was pared by 1 base and J by 7 bases, with 11 bases of the junction left unmatched. This CDR3 is 16 amino acids long. The V gene's germline CDR1 is SGHRS and CDR2 YFSETQ.

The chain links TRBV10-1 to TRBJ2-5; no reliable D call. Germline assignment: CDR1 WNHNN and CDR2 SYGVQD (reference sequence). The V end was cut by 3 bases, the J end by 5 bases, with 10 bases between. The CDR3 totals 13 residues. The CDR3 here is CASSDPGLETQYF. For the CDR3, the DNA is TGCGCCAGCAGTGACCCAGGCTTGGAGACCCAGTACTTC.

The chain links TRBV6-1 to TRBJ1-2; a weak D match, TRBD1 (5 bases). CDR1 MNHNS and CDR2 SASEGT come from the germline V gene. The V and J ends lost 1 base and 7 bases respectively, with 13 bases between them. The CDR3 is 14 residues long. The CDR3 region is CASSEGGTRGGYTF. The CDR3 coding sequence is TGTGCCAGCAGTGAAGGAGGGACTCGTGGTGGCTACACCTTC.

Here the CDR3 reads CASSLSGLAGRWEETQYF. The CDR3 region has the DNA TGTGCCAGTAGTTTGTCGGGACTAGCGGGAAGGTGGGAAGAGACCCAGTACTTC. The chain joins TRBV19 to TRBJ2-5; 13 bases fit TRBD2. Germline lookup yields CDR1 LNHDA and CDR2 SQIVND (reference sequence). The CDR3 covers 18 residues. The V segment lost 5 bases and the J segment 3 bases; nucleotides outside the gene matches: 12. Variable domain in full (rest from reference TRBV19 and TRBJ2-5): DGGITQSPKYLFRKEGQNVTLSCEQNLNHDAMYWYRQDPGQGLRLIYYSQIVNDFQKGDIAEGYSVSREKKESFPLTVTSAQKNPTAFYLCASSLSGLAGRWEETQYFGPGTRLLVL.

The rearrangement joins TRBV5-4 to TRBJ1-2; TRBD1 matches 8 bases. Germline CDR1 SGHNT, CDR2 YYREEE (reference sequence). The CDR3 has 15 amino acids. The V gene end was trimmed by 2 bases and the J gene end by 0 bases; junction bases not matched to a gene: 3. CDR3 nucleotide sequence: TGTGCCAGCAGCTTCACAGGGGGAGCTAACTATGGCTACACCTTC. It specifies CASSFTGGANYGYTF.